The following is a T cell receptor (beta chain) sequence with its context. Its antigen is as yet unknown. V lost 3 bases, J lost 0 bases, and 7 bases stayed unmatched. The CDR3 has 16 amino acids. Germline lookup yields CDR1 SGHRS and CDR2 YFSETQ. 60 Vbeta and 13 Jbeta primers were used in PCR. In the authors' methods: In a later analysis, approximately 80 million unique TCR beta chains included roughly 11 million shared by two or more donors. Only in-frame clones appear in the TCRdb table, and some are missing; sequencing was by immunoSEQ multiplex PCR. The DNA gave D and trimming, while V, J and clone size come from that table. In all, the sample yields 29,000 or so clones. These data are taken from a study of cytomegalovirus exposure and HLA in healthy donors. Overall study: An early release of data contained approximately 80 million unique TCRs, which came from HLA-typed donors. Overall study results and limits: The investigators catalogued 150 to 200 TCR beta chains as cytomegalovirus-associated.

What was sequenced was PBMCs. The clonotype originates from a man aged 30 to 45 in good health and CMV-seronegative. The rearrangement joins TRBV5-1 to TRBJ2-7, with TRBD2 identical over 9 bases. The chain's CDR3 is CASSSIAGATSYEQYF. CDR3 in DNA: TGCGCCAGCAGCTCCATAGCGGGAGCGACCTCCTACGAGCAGTACTTC.